A selection of T cell receptor beta chains follows, all from one sample in a study of early stage breast cancer tumors. Assay used: immunoSEQ multiplex PCR; TCRdb lists only in-frame clones, some missing. The sample lists around 71,000 clones, around four fifths occurring once. The source material was blood. Receptor source: a person in their sixties with breast cancer. CDR3s include the opening cysteine and the closing phenylalanine or tryptophan.

v_call	cdr3_length	j_call	cdr3_aa
TRBV14	15	TRBJ2-7	CASSLIGGPSYEQYF
TRBV29-1	15	TRBJ2-5	CSVSVGTMYQETQYF
TRBV10-2	12	TRBJ2-7	CASNRPGDEQYF
TRBV27	18	TRBJ2-3	CASSSGTSGSWLDDTQYF
TRBV7-9	13	TRBJ2-5	CASSRTGYETQYF
TRBV28	14	TRBJ1-2	CASSLSGQGYRYTF
TRBV28	12	TRBJ2-5	CASSQGQETQYF
TRBV5-1	11	TRBJ2-3	CASRATDTQYF
TRBV2	13	TRBJ2-7	CASSDQTSYEQYF
TRBV4-1	18	TRBJ1-5	CASSQELSLSLQSQPQHF
TRBV9	15	TRBJ1-2	CASSAGQGNDYGYTF
TRBV6-1	14	TRBJ1-5	CASWSGHSNQPQHF
TRBV4-1	15	TRBJ2-3	CASSMWAGGLDTQYF
TRBV30	13	TRBJ1-2	CAWSRGGRDGYTF
TRBV5-6	13	TRBJ1-2	CASSLAGGEGYTF
TRBV6-5	12	TRBJ2-7	CASSPLPPEEYF
TRBV5-1	17	TRBJ2-2	CASSPTSGGAPRGELFF
TRBV6-5	14	TRBJ1-4	CASSPRRRSEKLFF
TRBV7-9	13	TRBJ2-1	CASSNRVGNEQFF
TRBV6-1	11	TRBJ2-1	CASSAGIEQFF
TRBV20-1	11	TRBJ2-7	CSALSDYEQYF
TRBV5-1	16	TRBJ2-3	CASSSRLADSTDTQYF
TRBV7-6	15	TRBJ2-2	CASSSSGGNTGELFF
TRBV19	14	TRBJ1-3	CASVEGGYGNTIYF
TRBV18	15	TRBJ1-1	CASSPPRGGNTEAFF
TRBV7-3	13	TRBJ1-2	CASSFRQGDGYTF
TRBV29-1	16	TRBJ2-1	CSGRPGGTSGSSEQFF
TRBV6-1	13	TRBJ2-1	CASSRSRGSWQFF
TRBV21-1	16	TRBJ1-5	CASSKVGGGGNQPQHF
TRBV5-1	14	TRBJ2-4	CASTLSLGGGLQYF
TRBV25-1	15	TRBJ2-5	CASSVPSGRLETQYF
TRBV15	16	TRBJ2-7	CATSRGTSGRNYEQYF
TRBV30	13	TRBJ1-4	CAWSLRAAEKLFF